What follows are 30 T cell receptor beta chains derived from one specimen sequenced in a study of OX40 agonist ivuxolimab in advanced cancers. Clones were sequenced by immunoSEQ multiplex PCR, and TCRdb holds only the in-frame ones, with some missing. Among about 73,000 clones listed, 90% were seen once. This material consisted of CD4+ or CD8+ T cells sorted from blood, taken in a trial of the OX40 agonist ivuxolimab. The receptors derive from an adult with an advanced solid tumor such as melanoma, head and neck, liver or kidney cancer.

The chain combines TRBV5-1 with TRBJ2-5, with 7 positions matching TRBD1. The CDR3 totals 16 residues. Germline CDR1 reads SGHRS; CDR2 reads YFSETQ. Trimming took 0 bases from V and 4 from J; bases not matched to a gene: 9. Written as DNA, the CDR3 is TGCGCCAGCAGCTTGGGGCTGACAGGGCGAGGAGAGACCCAGTACTTC. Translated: CASSLGLTGRGETQYF.

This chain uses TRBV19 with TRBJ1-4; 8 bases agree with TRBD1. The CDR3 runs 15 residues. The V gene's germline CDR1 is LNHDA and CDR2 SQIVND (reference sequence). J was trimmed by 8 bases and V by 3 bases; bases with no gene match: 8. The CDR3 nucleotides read TGTGCCAGTAGTATCGGAGCAGGGGGCTCGGAAAAACTGTTTTTT. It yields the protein CASSIGAGGSEKLFF.

CDR3 region: CASSVLLGGGYTF. The DNA for the CDR3 is TGTGCCAGCAGCGTTCTTTTGGGGGGCGGCTACACCTTC. The chain links TRBV9 to TRBJ1-2; D is perhaps TRBD1 (6 bases). Germline V lookup: CDR1 SGDLS, CDR2 YYNGEE. V lost 2 bases and J lost 8, with 13 bases in between. The CDR3 length is 13 residues.

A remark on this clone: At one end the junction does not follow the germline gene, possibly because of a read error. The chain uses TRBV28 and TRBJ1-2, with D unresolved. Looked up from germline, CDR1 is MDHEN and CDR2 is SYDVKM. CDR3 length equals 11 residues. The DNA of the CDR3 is TGTGCCAGCAGTCCGCGGGCTCGGCCTAACTTC. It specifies CASSPRARPNF.

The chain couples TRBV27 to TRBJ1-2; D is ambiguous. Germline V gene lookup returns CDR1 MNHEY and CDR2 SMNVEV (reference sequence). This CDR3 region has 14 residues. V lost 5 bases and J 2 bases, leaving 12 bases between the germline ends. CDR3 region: CASSPRWGNYGYTF. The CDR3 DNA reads TGTGCCAGCAGTCCCCGATGGGGAAACTATGGCTACACCTTC.

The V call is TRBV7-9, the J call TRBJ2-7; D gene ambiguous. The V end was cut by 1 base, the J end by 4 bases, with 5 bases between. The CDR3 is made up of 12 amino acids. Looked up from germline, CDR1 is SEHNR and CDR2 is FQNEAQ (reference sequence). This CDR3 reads CASSLEVYEQYF. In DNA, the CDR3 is TGTGCCAGCAGCTTAGAAGTGTACGAGCAGTACTTC.

The CDR3 DNA is TGTGCCAGCAGCACTAGCGGGTTCACCGGGGAGCTGTTTTTT. This translates into CASSTSGFTGELFF. This chain connects TRBV5-5 to TRBJ2-2; 9 bases align to TRBD2. V lost 4 bases, J lost 4 bases, and 2 bases stayed unmatched. Germline values: CDR1 SGHKS, CDR2 YYEKEE (reference sequence). The CDR3 extends over 14 amino acids.

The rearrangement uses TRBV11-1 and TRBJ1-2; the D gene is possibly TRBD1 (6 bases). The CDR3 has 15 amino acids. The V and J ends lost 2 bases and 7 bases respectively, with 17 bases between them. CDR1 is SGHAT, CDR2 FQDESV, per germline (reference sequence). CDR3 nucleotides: TGTGCCAGCAGCTTAAACCCAGGGGATTCTCCTGGCTACACCTTC. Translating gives CASSLNPGDSPGYTF. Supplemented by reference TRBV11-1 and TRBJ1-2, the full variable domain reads EAEVAQSPRYKITEKSQAVAFWCDPISGHATLYWYRQILGQGPELLVQFQDESVVDDSQLPKDRFSAERLKGVDSTLKIQPAELGDSAMYLCASSLNPGDSPGYTFGSGTRLTVV.

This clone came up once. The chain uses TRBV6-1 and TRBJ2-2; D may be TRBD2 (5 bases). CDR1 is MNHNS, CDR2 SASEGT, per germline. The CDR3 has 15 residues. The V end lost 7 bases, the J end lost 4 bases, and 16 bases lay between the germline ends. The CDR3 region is CASTLTQAGTGELFF. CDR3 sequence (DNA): TGTGCCAGCACCCTGACGCAGGCGGGCACCGGGGAGCTGTTTTTT.

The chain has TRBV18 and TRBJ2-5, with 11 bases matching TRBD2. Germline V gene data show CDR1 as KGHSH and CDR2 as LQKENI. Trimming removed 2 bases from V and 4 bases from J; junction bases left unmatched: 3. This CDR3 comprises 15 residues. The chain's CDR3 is CASSPFSGRVETQYF. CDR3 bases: TGTGCCAGCTCACCATTTAGCGGGAGGGTAGAGACCCAGTACTTC.

The CDR3 DNA sequence: TGTGCCAGCAGTGTTGGGTGGGTGCAGCCCCAGCATTTT. This encodes CASSVGWVQPQHF. The chain employs TRBV6-1 and TRBJ1-5; no firm D call. CDR1 and CDR2 (germline): MNHNS, SASEGT. The ends were cut back, 4 bases at V and 7 bases at J, with 11 bases in the middle. This CDR3 contains 13 residues.

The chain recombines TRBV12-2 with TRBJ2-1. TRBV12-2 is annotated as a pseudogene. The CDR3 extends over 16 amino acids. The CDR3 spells CASRLGGGQAINEQFF. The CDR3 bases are TGTGCAAGTCGCTTAGGGGGTGGCCAGGCTATTAATGAGCAGTTCTTC.

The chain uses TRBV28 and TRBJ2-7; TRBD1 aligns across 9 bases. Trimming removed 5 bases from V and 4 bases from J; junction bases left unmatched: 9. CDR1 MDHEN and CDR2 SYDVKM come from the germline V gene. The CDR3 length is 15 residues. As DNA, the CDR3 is TGTGCCAGCAGTCCCACCGGACAGGGGTCGTACGAGCAGTACTTC. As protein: CASSPTGQGSYEQYF.

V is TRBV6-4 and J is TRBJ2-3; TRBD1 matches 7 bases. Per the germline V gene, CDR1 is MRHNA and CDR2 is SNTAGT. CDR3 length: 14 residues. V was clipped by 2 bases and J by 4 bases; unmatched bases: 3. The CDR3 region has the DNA TGTGCCAGCAGTGACAGGGGGCCGCCAGATACGCAGTATTTT. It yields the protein CASSDRGPPDTQYF.

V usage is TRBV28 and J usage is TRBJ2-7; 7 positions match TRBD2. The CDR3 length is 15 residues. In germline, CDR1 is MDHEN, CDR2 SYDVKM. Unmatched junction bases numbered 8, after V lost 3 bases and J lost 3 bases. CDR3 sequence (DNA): TGTGCCAGCAGTTTCGGGGCTAGCGGTCGCTACGAGCAGTACTTC. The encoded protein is CASSFGASGRYEQYF.

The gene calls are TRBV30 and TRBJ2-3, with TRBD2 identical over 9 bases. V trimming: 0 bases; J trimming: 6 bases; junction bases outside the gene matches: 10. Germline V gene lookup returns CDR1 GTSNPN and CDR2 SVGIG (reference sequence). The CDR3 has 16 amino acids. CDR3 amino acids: CAWSVRLAGISDTQYF. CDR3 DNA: TGTGCCTGGAGTGTACGGCTAGCGGGGATCTCGGATACGCAGTATTTT.

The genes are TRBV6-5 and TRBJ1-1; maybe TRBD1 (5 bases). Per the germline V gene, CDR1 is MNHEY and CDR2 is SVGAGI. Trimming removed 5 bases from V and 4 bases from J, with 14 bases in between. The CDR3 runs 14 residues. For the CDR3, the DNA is TGTGCCAGCAGTACGACAGCGGCCCTCACTGAAGCTTTCTTT. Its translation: CASSTTAALTEAFF.

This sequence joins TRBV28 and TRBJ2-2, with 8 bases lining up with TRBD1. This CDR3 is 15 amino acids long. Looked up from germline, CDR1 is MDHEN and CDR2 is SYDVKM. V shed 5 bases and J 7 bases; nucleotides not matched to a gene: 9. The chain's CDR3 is CASSPQTGAGGELFF. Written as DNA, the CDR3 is TGTGCCAGCAGTCCGCAGACAGGGGCCGGCGGGGAGCTGTTTTTT. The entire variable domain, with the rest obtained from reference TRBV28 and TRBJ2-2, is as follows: DVKVTQSSRYLVKRTGEKVFLECVQDMDHENMFWYRQDPGLGLRLIYFSYDVKMKEKGDIPEGYSVSREKKERFSLILESASTNQTSMYLCASSPQTGAGGELFFGEGSRLTVL.

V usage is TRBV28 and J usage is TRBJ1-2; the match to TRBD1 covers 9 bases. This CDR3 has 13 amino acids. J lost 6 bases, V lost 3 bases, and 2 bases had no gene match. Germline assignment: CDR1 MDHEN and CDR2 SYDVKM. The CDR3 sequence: CASSLYRGHGYTF. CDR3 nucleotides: TGTGCCAGCAGTTTGTACAGGGGGCATGGCTACACCTTC.

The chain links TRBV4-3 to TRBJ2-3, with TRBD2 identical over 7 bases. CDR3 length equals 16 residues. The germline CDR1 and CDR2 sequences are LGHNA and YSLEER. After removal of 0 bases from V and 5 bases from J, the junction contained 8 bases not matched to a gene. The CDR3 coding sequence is TGCGCCAGCAGCCAAGACAGCGGGATCTCCAAAGATACGCAGTATTTT. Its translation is CASSQDSGISKDTQYF.

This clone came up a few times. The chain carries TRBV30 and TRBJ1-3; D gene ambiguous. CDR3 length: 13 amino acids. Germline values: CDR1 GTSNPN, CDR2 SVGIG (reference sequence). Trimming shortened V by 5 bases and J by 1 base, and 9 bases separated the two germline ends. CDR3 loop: CAWEVQSGNTIYF. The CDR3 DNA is TGTGCCTGGGAGGTCCAATCTGGAAACACCATATATTTT. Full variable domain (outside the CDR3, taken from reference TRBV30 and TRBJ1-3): SQTIHQWPATLVQPVGSPLSLECTVEGTSNPNLYWYRQAAGRGLQLLFYSVGIGQISSEVPQNLSASRPQDRQFILSSKKLLLSDSGFYLCAWEVQSGNTIYFGEGSWLTVV.

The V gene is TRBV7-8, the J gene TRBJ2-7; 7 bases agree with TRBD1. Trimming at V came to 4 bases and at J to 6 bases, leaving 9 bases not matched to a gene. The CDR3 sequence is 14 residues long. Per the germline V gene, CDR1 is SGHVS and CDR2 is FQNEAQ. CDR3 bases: TGTGCCAGCAGCTCCTGGACAGGCGTGCTCGAGCAGTACTTC. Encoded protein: CASSSWTGVLEQYF.

This CDR3 is CASSLTGWGQPQHF. The CDR3 nucleotides are TGTGCCAGCAGCTTGACAGGGTGGGGACAGCCCCAGCATTTT. The chain recombines TRBV5-5 with TRBJ1-5, with D perhaps TRBD1 (6 bases). Trimming pared 1 base from V and 7 bases from J, leaving 12 bases between. CDR1 and CDR2 (germline): SGHKS, YYEKEE (reference sequence). This CDR3 is 14 amino acids long.

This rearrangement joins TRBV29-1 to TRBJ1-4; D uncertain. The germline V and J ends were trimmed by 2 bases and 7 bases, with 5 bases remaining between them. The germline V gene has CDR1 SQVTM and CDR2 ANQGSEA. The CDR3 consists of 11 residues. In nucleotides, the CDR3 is TGCAGCGTTGAAATCTCTGAAAAACTGTTTTTT. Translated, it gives CSVEISEKLFF.

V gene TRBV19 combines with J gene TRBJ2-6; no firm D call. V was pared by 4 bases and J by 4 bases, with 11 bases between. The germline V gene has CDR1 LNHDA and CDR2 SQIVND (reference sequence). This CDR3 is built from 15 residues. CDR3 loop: CASSKGWSGANVLTF. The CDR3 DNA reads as TGTGCCAGTAGTAAGGGCTGGTCGGGGGCCAACGTCCTGACTTTC. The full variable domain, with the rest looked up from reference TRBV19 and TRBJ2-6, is DGGITQSPKYLFRKEGQNVTLSCEQNLNHDAMYWYRQDPGQGLRLIYYSQIVNDFQKGDIAEGYSVSREKKESFPLTVTSAQKNPTAFYLCASSKGWSGANVLTFGAGSRLTVL.

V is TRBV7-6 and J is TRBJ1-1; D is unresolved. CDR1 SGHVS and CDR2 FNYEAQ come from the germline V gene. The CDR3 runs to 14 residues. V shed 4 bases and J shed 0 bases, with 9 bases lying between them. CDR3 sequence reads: CASSSLLVNTEAFF. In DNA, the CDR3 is TGTGCCAGCAGCTCTCTGTTGGTGAACACTGAAGCTTTCTTT.

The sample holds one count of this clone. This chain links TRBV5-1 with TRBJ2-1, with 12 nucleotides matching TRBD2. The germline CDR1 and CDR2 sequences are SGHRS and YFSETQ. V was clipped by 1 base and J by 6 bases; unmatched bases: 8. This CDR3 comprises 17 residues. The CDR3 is CASSLTMTSGSINEQFF. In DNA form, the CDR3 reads TGCGCCAGCAGCTTGACAATGACTAGCGGGAGTATCAATGAGCAGTTCTTC.

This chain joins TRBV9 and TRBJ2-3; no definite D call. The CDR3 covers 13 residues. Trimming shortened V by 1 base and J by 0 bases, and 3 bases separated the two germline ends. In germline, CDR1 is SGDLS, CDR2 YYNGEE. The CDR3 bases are TGTGCCAGCAGCGTAACTAGCACAGATACGCAGTATTTT. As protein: CASSVTSTDTQYF.

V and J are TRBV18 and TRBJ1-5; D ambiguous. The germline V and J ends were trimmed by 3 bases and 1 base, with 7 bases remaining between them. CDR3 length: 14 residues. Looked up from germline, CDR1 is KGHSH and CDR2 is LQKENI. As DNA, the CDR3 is TGTGCCAGCTCACCGTTGGAGAGCAATCAGCCCCAGCATTTT. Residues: CASSPLESNQPQHF.

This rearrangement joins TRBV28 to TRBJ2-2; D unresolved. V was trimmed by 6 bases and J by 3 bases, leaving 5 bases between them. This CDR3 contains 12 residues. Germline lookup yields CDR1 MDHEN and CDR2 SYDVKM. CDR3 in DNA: TGTGCCAGCAGAAAGTACACCGGGGAGCTGTTTTTT. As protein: CASRKYTGELFF.